These 8 T cell receptor beta chains were sequenced from one sample in a study of cytomegalovirus exposure and HLA in healthy donors. The study ran its PCR with 60 Vbeta and 13 Jbeta primers. Here immunoSEQ multiplex PCR was the method, and the copy in TCRdb shows in-frame clones only, minus some. The data hold over 150,000 clones, with 65% to 85% observed a single time. The sample comprised PBMCs. Every receptor here comes from a boy aged 2 to 10 in good health and CMV-seronegative.

This clone appeared once. This chain uses TRBV19 with TRBJ2-7, with D possibly TRBD2 on 6 matching bases. V was shortened by 3 bases and J by 6 bases, with 18 bases between the two germline ends. The CDR3 consists of 15 residues. CDR1 is LNHDA, CDR2 SQIVND, per germline (reference sequence). Here the CDR3 reads CASSIGFPGEAEQYF. CDR3 in DNA: TGTGCCAGTAGTATCGGGTTTCCGGGAGAGGCCGAGCAGTACTTC. Using reference TRBV19 and TRBJ2-7 for the parts outside the CDR3, the full variable domain is DGGITQSPKYLFRKEGQNVTLSCEQNLNHDAMYWYRQDPGQGLRLIYYSQIVNDFQKGDIAEGYSVSREKKESFPLTVTSAQKNPTAFYLCASSIGFPGEAEQYFGPGTRLTVT.

A few counts support this clone. The sample carries other DNA sequences with the same CDR3. This sequence joins TRBV6-5 and TRBJ1-2; 7 bases line up with TRBD1. V dropped 7 bases and J dropped 0; count of bases not matched to a gene: 5. This CDR3 has 14 amino acids. CDR1 MNHEY and CDR2 SVGAGI come from the germline V gene. The CDR3 bases are TGTGCCAGCAACCCAGGACAGGCTAACTATGGCTACACCTTC. Translated, it gives CASNPGQANYGYTF.

The V call is TRBV28, the J call TRBJ2-5; 10 bases align to TRBD2. Per the germline V gene, CDR1 is MDHEN and CDR2 is SYDVKM. This CDR3 is 16 amino acids long. V shed 4 bases, J shed 2 bases, and the junction held 7 bases outside the gene matches. CDR3 protein: CASSSLRTSGQETQYF. CDR3 nucleotides: TGTGCCAGCAGTTCCCTTCGGACTAGCGGACAAGAGACCCAGTACTTC.

This clone was seen a handful of times. This chain joins TRBV2 and TRBJ1-1; TRBD1 is a possible D gene (5 bases). From germline, CDR1 is SNHLY and CDR2 FYNNEI. Trimming stripped 10 bases from V and 0 bases from J, with 12 bases between. CDR3 size: 13 residues. DNA of the CDR3: TGTGCCATCCCAGACAGATTGAACACTGAAGCTTTCTTT. Amino acid sequence: CAIPDRLNTEAFF.

The CDR3, as DNA: TGTGCCAGCAGCTTAACAGGGGGAAACGAGCAGTACTTC. Translated: CASSLTGGNEQYF. The chain employs TRBV7-2 and TRBJ2-7; 8 nucleotides match TRBD1. The CDR3 runs to 13 residues. V shed 2 bases, J shed 5 bases, and the junction held 2 bases outside the gene matches. The germline V gene encodes CDR1 SGHTA and CDR2 FQGNSA.

The chain couples TRBV5-8 to TRBJ2-5; 10 positions match TRBD2. The trim removed 1 base at V and 6 bases at J, leaving 6 bases unmatched. The CDR3 is 15 residues long. The germline V gene has CDR1 SGHTS and CDR2 YDEGEE. The CDR3, as DNA: TGTGCCAGCAGCTTGTGGTCTAGCGGGGGAAAGACCCAGTACTTC. Protein: CASSLWSSGGKTQYF. The complete variable domain, with remaining parts taken from reference TRBV5-8 and TRBJ2-5, reads EAGVTQSPTHLIKTRGQQATLRCSPISGHTSVYWYQQALGLGLQFLLWYDEGEERNRGNFPPRFSGRQFPNYSSELNVNALELEDSALYLCASSLWSSGGKTQYFGPGTRLLVL.

The rearrangement links TRBV6-6 to TRBJ1-1, with 8 bases identical to TRBD1. Per germline, CDR1 MNHNY and CDR2 SVGAGI (reference sequence). V was pared by 5 bases and J by 5 bases, with 13 bases of the junction left unmatched. CDR3 length equals 16 residues. Here the CDR3 reads CASSHQPRGLVTEAFF. CDR3 in DNA: TGTGCCAGCAGTCATCAACCCAGGGGGCTGGTTACTGAAGCTTTCTTT.

The chain employs TRBV28 and TRBJ1-6; D possibly corresponds to TRBD1 (5 bases). In germline, CDR1 is MDHEN, CDR2 SYDVKM. The CDR3 runs to 18 residues. Trimming left V 6 bases short and J 2 bases short, with 20 bases between. The CDR3: CASRLGVGGFAYNSPLHF. The DNA of the CDR3 is TGTGCCAGCAGGCTGGGGGTGGGGGGGTTCGCCTATAATTCACCCCTCCACTTT.